Listed here are 22 T cell receptor beta chains from one sample, sequenced in a study of control samples from healthy donors and cancer patients. The table came from immunoSEQ multiplex PCR; TCRdb's copy has only in-frame clones and leaves some out. Counted here are about 92,000 clones, approximately 82% occurring once; the ten biggest clones make up around 9.5%. Sequenced input: blood. These receptors came from a woman aged 55-70 years in good health.

V usage is TRBV4-2 and J usage is TRBJ1-2; D gene unclear. There are 16 residues in the CDR3. Germline V gene lookup returns CDR1 LGHNA and CDR2 YNFKEQ. V was cut by 1 base and J by 1 base, with 13 bases left in between. CDR3: CASSQGVAENNYGYTF. The CDR3 DNA reads as TGTGCCAGCAGCCAAGGGGTGGCAGAGAATAACTATGGCTACACCTTC.

The sample holds a few counts of this clone. The rearrangement joins TRBV19 to TRBJ2-7; 7 nucleotides align to TRBD1. Germline-derived CDR1 and CDR2 are LNHDA and SQIVND (reference sequence). V was pared by 3 bases and J by 3 bases, with 5 bases of the junction left unmatched. The CDR3 totals 14 residues. The CDR3 nucleotides read TGTGCCAGTAGTATCCACAGGGGAAGCTACGAGCAGTACTTC. It codes for CASSIHRGSYEQYF.

The chain couples TRBV6-6 to TRBJ2-2; D is ambiguous. The CDR3 is made up of 12 amino acids. V gave up 2 bases and J gave up 4 bases, with 2 bases separating them. CDR1 is MNHNY, CDR2 SVGAGI, per germline (reference sequence). The CDR3 DNA reads TGTGCCAGCAGTTACGTCACCGGGGAGCTGTTTTTT. Translated: CASSYVTGELFF.

The chain employs TRBV6-5 and TRBJ1-1; D is unclear. The CDR3 spans 13 residues. V was shortened by 5 bases and J by 1 base, with 8 bases between the two germline ends. CDR1 is MNHEY and CDR2 is SVGAGI in the germline V gene. The chain's CDR3 is CASSHRSNTEAFF. The DNA of the CDR3 is TGTGCCAGCAGTCACCGTTCGAACACTGAAGCTTTCTTT.

The chain is built from TRBV5-1 and TRBJ2-1, with TRBD2 matching 15 bases. The trim removed 4 bases at V and 4 bases at J, leaving 9 bases unmatched. Germline V gene lookup returns CDR1 SGHRS and CDR2 YFSETQ. CDR3 length: 18 residues. CDR3 nucleotides: TGCGCCAGCAGCCCTGGACTAGCGGGAGGGCAGGTTTACAATGAGCAGTTCTTC. It encodes CASSPGLAGGQVYNEQFF.

The rearrangement uses TRBV6-2 or TRBV6-3 and TRBJ2-2; 7 nucleotides align to TRBD2. The V gene's germline CDR1 is MNHEY and CDR2 SVGEGT. The CDR3 is made up of 15 amino acids. Trimming at V came to 4 bases and at J to 4 bases, leaving 6 bases not matched to a gene. The CDR3 nucleotides are TGTGCCAGCAGTTGGACTAGTTCGGGCACCGGGGAGCTGTTTTTT. Its protein is CASSWTSSGTGELFF.

The chain joins TRBV18 to TRBJ1-5; D is unresolved. The CDR3 is made up of 13 amino acids. CDR1 and CDR2 (germline): KGHSH, LQKENI. Trimming pared 4 bases from V and 8 bases from J, leaving 12 bases between. In nucleotides, the CDR3 is TGTGCCAGCTCACTGACGGTGGCGGAGCCCCAGCATTTT. Translated, it gives CASSLTVAEPQHF. Combining the CDR3 with reference TRBV18 and TRBJ1-5 gives the whole variable domain NAGVMQNPRHLVRRRGQEARLRCSPMKGHSHVYWYRQLPEEGLKFMVYLQKENIIDESGMPKERFSAEFPKEGPSILRIQQVVRGDSAAYFCASSLTVAEPQHFGDGTRLSIL.

This sequence joins TRBV19 and TRBJ1-6, with D possibly TRBD1 on 6 matching bases. The CDR3 length is 16 residues. The V gene lost 1 base and the J gene lost 5 bases, with 12 bases spanning the gap. Germline lookup yields CDR1 LNHDA and CDR2 SQIVND (reference sequence). The CDR3 here is CASSIVAGQHNSPLHF. The DNA of the CDR3 is TGTGCCAGTAGTATAGTCGCAGGACAGCATAATTCACCCCTCCACTTT.

This clone came up a few times. In nucleotides, the CDR3 is TGTGCCAGCAGTTCTGGACAGATCTATGGCTACACCTTC. It specifies CASSSGQIYGYTF. V usage is TRBV6-5 and J usage is TRBJ1-2; D is possibly TRBD1 (6 bases). Germline lookup yields CDR1 MNHEY and CDR2 SVGAGI. CDR3 size: 13 residues. Trimming removed 4 bases from V and 4 bases from J, with 10 bases in between.

V usage is TRBV10-3 and J usage is TRBJ2-1, with 8 bases lining up with TRBD2. This CDR3 has 15 amino acids. The ends lost 10 bases at V and 0 bases at J; junction bases unmatched: 8. The germline gives CDR1 ENHRY, CDR2 SYGVKD. CDR3 protein: CATGGGTSSYNEQFF. The CDR3 nucleotides read TGTGCCACCGGGGGGGGGACTAGCTCCTACAATGAGCAGTTCTTC.

J is TRBJ1-3 and V is TRBV18; maybe TRBD1 (5 bases). Germline values: CDR1 KGHSH, CDR2 LQKENI. V was clipped by 6 bases and J by 0 bases, with 15 bases between them. The length of the CDR3 is 16 residues. The CDR3 DNA is TGTGCCAGCTCGTATACGGGGCCCTACTCTGGAAACACCATATATTTT. Translating gives CASSYTGPYSGNTIYF.

This clone appeared a single time. This sequence joins TRBV2 and TRBJ2-3; either TRBD1 or TRBD2 may supply D (5 bases each). The CDR3 totals 17 residues. Germline assignment: CDR1 SNHLY and CDR2 FYNNEI. V shed 5 bases and J shed 0 bases, with 18 bases lying between them. DNA of the CDR3: TGTGCCAGCAGTACCCCACTAGGGGCAACTAGCACAGATACGCAGTATTTT. This gives the protein CASSTPLGATSTDTQYF.

The chain couples TRBV2 to TRBJ2-1, with D possibly matching TRBD2 (6 bases). V was cut by 6 bases and J by 15 bases, with 12 bases left in between. Germline CDR1 reads SNHLY; CDR2 reads FYNNEI. CDR3 length equals 10 residues. CDR3 nucleotide sequence: TGTGCCAGCAGCAGCGGGTACTCGTTCTTC. Translated: CASSSGYSFF.

The rearrangement links TRBV9 to TRBJ1-4; D unresolved. V shed 0 bases and J shed 8 bases, with 5 bases lying between them. CDR3 length: 12 residues. Per germline, CDR1 SGDLS and CDR2 YYNGEE. The CDR3 is CASSVGPEKLFF. The CDR3 nucleotides read TGTGCCAGCAGCGTAGGACCCGAAAAACTGTTTTTT.

The count of this clone is one. The chain carries TRBV19 and TRBJ2-1; 9 bases are shared with TRBD2. The germline V gene has CDR1 LNHDA and CDR2 SQIVND (reference sequence). Trimming took 1 base from V and 7 from J; bases not matched to a gene: 11. The length of the CDR3 is 17 residues. The CDR3 nucleotides are TGTGCCAGTAGTATAGTAATGGGCGGGGGGGCAGGTAATGAGCAGTTCTTC. Residues: CASSIVMGGGAGNEQFF. Based on the CDR3 plus reference TRBV19 and TRBJ2-1, the full variable domain is DGGITQSPKYLFRKEGQNVTLSCEQNLNHDAMYWYRQDPGQGLRLIYYSQIVNDFQKGDIAEGYSVSREKKESFPLTVTSAQKNPTAFYLCASSIVMGGGAGNEQFFGPGTRLTVL.

The genes are TRBV7-4 and TRBJ2-7; weak D call: TRBD2 (7 bases). The germline gives CDR1 SGHVT, CDR2 SQSDAQ. Trimming removed 5 bases at V and 0 bases at J, with 23 bases between. This CDR3 contains 18 residues. CDR3 nucleotide sequence: TGTGCCAGCAGCCTAGGGGGGGGACTCTCCCCCTACTCCTACGAGCAGTACTTC. It encodes CASSLGGGLSPYSYEQYF.

The V and J genes are TRBV18 and TRBJ2-5, with a weak D call TRBD2 (5 bases). Deletions cut 1 base from V and 5 bases from J, with 14 bases between. There are 15 residues in the CDR3. Germline V gene data show CDR1 as KGHSH and CDR2 as LQKENI. The CDR3 here is CASSPLSGKGETQYF. CDR3 bases: TGTGCCAGCTCACCACTCTCCGGGAAAGGGGAGACCCAGTACTTC.

The chain joins TRBV28 to TRBJ1-1; a weak D match, TRBD1 (6 bases). CDR1 and CDR2 (germline): MDHEN, SYDVKM. The CDR3 is 14 residues long. V dropped 2 bases and J dropped 6 bases, with 13 bases sitting between them. The CDR3 DNA follows: TGTGCCAGCAGTTTACCCACAGGGAAAGCTGAAGCTTTCTTT. Translation: CASSLPTGKAEAFF.

The chain links TRBV9 to TRBJ1-1, with 9 bases identical to TRBD1. The V and J ends lost 5 bases and 3 bases, in that order; junction bases with no gene match: 5. The CDR3 is 14 amino acids. The V gene's germline CDR1 is SGDLS and CDR2 YYNGEE. This CDR3 is CASSLTGGDTEAFF. CDR3 nucleotide sequence: TGTGCCAGCAGTCTGACAGGGGGGGACACTGAAGCTTTCTTT.

The rearrangement uses TRBV5-1 and TRBJ2-5, with D perhaps TRBD1 (5 bases). V shed 1 base and J shed 5 bases, with 12 bases lying between them. Looked up from germline, CDR1 is SGHRS and CDR2 is YFSETQ. The CDR3 runs 14 residues. CDR3 protein: CASSLSRGWETQYF. The CDR3 DNA sequence: TGCGCCAGCAGCTTGTCTAGGGGTTGGGAGACCCAGTACTTC.

The V gene is TRBV7-2, the J gene TRBJ2-3, with 9 bases fitting TRBD2. Germline V lookup: CDR1 SGHTA, CDR2 FQGNSA. This CDR3 spans 17 amino acids. With V trimmed by 2 bases and J by 4 bases, 10 bases remained unmatched. This CDR3 reads CASSLMGAGGPADTQYF. Here the CDR3 DNA reads TGTGCCAGCAGCTTAATGGGGGCGGGGGGGCCCGCAGATACGCAGTATTTT.

In its sample, this clone was seen a few times. The chain joins TRBV7-6 to TRBJ1-2; D is undetermined. The CDR3 has 13 amino acids. CDR1 SGHVS and CDR2 FNYEAQ come from the germline V gene. The V and J ends lost 4 bases and 6 bases respectively, with 12 bases between them. The CDR3 nucleotides are TGTGCCAGCAGCTGGGGAGGCGATGATGGCTACACCTTC. Protein sequence: CASSWGGDDGYTF.